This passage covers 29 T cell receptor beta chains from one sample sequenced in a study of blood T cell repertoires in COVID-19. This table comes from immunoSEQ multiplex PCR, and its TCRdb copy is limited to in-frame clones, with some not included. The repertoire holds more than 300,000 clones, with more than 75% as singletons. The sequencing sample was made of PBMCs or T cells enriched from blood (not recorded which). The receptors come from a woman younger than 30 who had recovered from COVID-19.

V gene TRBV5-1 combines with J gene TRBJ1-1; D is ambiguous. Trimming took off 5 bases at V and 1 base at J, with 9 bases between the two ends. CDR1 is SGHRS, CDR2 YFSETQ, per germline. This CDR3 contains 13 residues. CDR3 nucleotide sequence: TGCGCCAGCAGTTATTTGGCGAACACTGAAGCTTTCTTT. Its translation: CASSYLANTEAFF. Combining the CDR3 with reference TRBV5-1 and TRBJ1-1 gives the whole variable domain KAGVTQTPRYLIKTRGQQVTLSCSPISGHRSVSWYQQTPGQGLQFLFEYFSETQRNKGNFPGRFSGRQFSNSRSEMNVSTLELGDSALYLCASSYLANTEAFFGQGTRLTVV.

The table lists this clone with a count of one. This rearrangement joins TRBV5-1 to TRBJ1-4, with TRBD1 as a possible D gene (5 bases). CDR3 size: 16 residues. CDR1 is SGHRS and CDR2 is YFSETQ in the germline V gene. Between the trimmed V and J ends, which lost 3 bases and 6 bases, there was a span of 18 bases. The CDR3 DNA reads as TGCGCCAGCAGCTACGGACCTTGGGGCGGCGATGAAAAACTGTTTTTT. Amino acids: CASSYGPWGGDEKLFF.

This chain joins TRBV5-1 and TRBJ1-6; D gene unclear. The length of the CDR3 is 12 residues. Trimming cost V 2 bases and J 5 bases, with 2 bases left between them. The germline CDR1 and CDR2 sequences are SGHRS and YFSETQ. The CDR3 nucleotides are TGCGCCAGCAGCTTCGATAATTCACCCCTCCACTTT. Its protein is CASSFDNSPLHF.

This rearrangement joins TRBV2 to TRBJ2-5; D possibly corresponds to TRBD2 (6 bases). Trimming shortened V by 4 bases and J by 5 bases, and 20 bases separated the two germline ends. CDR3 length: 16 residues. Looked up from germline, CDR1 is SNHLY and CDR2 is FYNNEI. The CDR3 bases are TGTGCCAGCAGTGGGGGCCAAGCGGGCTCCAGTGAGACCCAGTACTTC. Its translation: CASSGGQAGSSETQYF. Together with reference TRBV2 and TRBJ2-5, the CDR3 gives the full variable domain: EPEVTQTPSHQVTQMGQEVILRCVPISNHLYFYWYRQILGQKVEFLVSFYNNEISEKSEIFDDQFSVERPDGSNFTLKIRSTKLEDSAMYFCASSGGQAGSSETQYFGPGTRLLVL.

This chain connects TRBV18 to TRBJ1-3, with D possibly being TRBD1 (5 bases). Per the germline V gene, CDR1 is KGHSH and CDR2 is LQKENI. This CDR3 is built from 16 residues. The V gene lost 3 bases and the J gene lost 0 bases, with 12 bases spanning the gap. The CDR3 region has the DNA TGTGCCAGCTCACCGTCTCGGGGGGGCTCTGGAAACACCATATATTTT. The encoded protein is CASSPSRGGSGNTIYF.

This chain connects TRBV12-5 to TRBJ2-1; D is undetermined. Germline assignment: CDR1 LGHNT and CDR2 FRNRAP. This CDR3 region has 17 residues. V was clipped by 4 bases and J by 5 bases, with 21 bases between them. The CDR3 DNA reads TGTGCTAGTGGTTGGAAGGCGGTGCCAAACCTCGACAATGAGCAGTTCTTC. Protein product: CASGWKAVPNLDNEQFF. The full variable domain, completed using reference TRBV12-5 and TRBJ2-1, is DARVTQTPRHKVTEMGQEVTMRCQPILGHNTVFWYRQTMMQGLELLAYFRNRAPLDDSGMPKDRFSAEMPDATLATLKIQPSEPRDSAVYFCASGWKAVPNLDNEQFFGPGTRLTVL.

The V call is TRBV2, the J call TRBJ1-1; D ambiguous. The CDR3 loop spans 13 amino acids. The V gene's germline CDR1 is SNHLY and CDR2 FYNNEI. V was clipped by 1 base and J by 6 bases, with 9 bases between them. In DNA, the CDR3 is TGTGCCAGCAGTGAAGACAGATTGTCTGAAGCTTTCTTT. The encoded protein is CASSEDRLSEAFF.

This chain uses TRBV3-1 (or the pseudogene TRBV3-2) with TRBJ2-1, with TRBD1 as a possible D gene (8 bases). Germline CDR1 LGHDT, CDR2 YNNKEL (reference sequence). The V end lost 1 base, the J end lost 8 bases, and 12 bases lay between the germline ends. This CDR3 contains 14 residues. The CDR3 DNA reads TGTGCCAGCAGCCAAGGACAGGGGAGGGATGAGCAGTTCTTC. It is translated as CASSQGQGRDEQFF.

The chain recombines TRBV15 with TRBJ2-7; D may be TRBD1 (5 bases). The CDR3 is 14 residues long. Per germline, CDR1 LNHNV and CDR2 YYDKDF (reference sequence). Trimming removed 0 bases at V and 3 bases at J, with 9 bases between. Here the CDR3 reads CATSRDRGDYEQYF. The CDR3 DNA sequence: TGTGCCACCAGCAGAGATAGGGGCGACTACGAGCAGTACTTC.

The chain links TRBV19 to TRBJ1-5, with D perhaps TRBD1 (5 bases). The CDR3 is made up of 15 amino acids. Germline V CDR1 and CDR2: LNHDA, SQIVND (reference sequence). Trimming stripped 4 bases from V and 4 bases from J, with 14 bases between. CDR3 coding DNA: TGTGCCAGTAGTACGCACCAGGGTAGGAATCAGCCCCAGCATTTT. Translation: CASSTHQGRNQPQHF.

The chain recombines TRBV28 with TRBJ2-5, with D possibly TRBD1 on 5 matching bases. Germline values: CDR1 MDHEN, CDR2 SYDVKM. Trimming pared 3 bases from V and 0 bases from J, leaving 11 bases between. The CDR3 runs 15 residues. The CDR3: CASSLRTKYQETQYF. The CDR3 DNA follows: TGTGCCAGCAGTTTGAGGACAAAGTACCAAGAGACCCAGTACTTC. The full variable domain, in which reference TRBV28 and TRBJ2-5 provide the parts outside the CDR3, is DVKVTQSSRYLVKRTGEKVFLECVQDMDHENMFWYRQDPGLGLRLIYFSYDVKMKEKGDIPEGYSVSREKKERFSLILESASTNQTSMYLCASSLRTKYQETQYFGPGTRLLVL.

The CDR3 sequence is CASSLGTERRGYTF. The CDR3, as DNA: TGTGCCAGCAGCTTGGGGACAGAGAGAAGGGGCTACACCTTC. The V gene is TRBV5-4, the J gene TRBJ1-2; D possibly corresponds to TRBD1 (6 bases). The CDR3 has 14 amino acids. Germline assignment: CDR1 SGHNT and CDR2 YYREEE (reference sequence). Trimming stripped 0 bases from V and 8 bases from J, with 14 bases between.

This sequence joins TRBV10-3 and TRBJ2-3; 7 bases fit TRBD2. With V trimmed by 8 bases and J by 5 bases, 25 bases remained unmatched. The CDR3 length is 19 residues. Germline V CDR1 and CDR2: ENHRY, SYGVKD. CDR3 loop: CAIGGKDPTGGQVGDTQYF. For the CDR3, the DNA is TGTGCCATCGGAGGGAAGGACCCGACGGGAGGCCAGGTGGGAGATACGCAGTATTTT.

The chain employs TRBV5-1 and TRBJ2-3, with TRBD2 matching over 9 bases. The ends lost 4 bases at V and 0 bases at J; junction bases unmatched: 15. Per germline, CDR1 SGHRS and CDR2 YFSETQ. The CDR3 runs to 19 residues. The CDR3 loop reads CASSGQTSGRFSSTDTQYF. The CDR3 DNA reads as TGCGCCAGCAGCGGCCAGACTAGCGGAAGATTCTCCAGCACAGATACGCAGTATTTT.

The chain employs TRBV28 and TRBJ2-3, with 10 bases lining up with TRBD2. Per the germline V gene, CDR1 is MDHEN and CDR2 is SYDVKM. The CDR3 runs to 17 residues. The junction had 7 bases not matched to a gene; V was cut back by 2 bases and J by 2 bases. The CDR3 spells CASSLTTSGLPTDTQYF. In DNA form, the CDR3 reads TGTGCCAGCAGTTTAACGACTAGCGGGCTCCCCACAGATACGCAGTATTTT.

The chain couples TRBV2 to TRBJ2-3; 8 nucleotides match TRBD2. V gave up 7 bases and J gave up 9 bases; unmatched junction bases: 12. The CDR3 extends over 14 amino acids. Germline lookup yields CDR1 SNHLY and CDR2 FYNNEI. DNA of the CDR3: TGTGCCAGCACCCCAGGACTAGCTTTGGAGACGCAGTATTTT. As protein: CASTPGLALETQYF.

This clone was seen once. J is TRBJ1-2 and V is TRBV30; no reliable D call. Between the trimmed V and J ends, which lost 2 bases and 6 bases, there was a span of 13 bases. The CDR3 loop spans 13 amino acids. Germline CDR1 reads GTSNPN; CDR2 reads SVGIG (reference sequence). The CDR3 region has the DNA TGTGCCTGGAGTTCGGGAACCGGGCATGGCTACACCTTC. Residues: CAWSSGTGHGYTF.

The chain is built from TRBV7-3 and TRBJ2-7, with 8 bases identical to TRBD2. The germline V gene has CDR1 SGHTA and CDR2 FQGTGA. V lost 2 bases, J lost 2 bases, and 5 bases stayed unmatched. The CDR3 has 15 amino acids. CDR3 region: CASSLRREVPYEQYF. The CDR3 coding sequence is TGTGCCAGCAGCTTACGGCGGGAGGTTCCCTACGAGCAGTACTTC.

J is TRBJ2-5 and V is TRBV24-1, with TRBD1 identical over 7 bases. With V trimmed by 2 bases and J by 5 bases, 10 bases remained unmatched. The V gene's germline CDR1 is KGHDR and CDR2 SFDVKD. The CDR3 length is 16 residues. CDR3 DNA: TGTGCCACCAGTGATTCCTTGACAGGGAATATCGAGACCCAGTACTTC. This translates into CATSDSLTGNIETQYF.

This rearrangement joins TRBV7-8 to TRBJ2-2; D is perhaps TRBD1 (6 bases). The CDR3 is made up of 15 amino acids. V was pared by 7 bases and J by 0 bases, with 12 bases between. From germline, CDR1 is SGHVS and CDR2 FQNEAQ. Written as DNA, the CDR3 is TGTGCCAGCAAGGGACATCGGGCGAACACCGGGGAGCTGTTTTTT. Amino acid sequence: CASKGHRANTGELFF.

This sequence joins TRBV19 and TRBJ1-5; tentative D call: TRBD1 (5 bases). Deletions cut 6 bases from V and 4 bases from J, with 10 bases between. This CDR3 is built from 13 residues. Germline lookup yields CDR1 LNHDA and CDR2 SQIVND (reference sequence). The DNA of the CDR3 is TGTGCCAGTAGGGGGGACTTAAATCAGCCCCAGCATTTT. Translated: CASRGDLNQPQHF.

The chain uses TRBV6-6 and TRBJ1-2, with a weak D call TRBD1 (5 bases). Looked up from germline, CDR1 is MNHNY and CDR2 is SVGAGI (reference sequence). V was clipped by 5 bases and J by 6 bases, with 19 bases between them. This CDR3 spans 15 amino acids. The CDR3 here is CASSPSVAGDDGYTF. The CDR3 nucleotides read TGTGCCAGCAGTCCCTCGGTGGCGGGGGATGATGGCTACACCTTC.

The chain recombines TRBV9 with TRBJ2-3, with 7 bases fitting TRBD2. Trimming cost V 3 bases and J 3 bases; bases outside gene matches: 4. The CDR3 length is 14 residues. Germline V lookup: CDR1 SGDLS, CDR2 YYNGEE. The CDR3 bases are TGTGCCAGCAGCGGGGGAGGGGTGACAGATACGCAGTATTTT. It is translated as CASSGGGVTDTQYF. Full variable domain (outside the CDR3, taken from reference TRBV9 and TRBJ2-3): DSGVTQTPKHLITATGQRVTLRCSPRSGDLSVYWYQQSLDQGLQFLIQYYNGEERAKGNILERFSAQQFPDLHSELNLSSLELGDSALYFCASSGGGVTDTQYFGPGTRLTVL.

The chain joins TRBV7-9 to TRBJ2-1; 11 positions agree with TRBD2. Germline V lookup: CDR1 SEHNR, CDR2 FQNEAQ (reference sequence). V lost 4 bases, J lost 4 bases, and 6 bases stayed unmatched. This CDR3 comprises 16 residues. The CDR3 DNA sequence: TGTGCCAGCAGCTCACCGGGACTAGCGGATTACAATGAGCAGTTCTTC. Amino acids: CASSSPGLADYNEQFF.

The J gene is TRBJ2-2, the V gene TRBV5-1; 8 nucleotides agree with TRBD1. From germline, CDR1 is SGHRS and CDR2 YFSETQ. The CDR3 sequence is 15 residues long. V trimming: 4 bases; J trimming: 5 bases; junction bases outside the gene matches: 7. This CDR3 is CASSADRERTGELFF. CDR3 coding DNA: TGCGCCAGCAGCGCGGACAGGGAGAGGACCGGGGAGCTGTTTTTT.

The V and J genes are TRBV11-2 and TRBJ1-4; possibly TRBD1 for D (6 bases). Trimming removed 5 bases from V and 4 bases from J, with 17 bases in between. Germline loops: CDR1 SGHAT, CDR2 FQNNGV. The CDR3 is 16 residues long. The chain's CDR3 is CASSPNAGAGNEKLFF. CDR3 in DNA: TGTGCCAGCAGCCCTAACGCGGGGGCGGGTAATGAAAAACTGTTTTTT.

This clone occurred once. CDR3 region: CASGPGQAYNEKLFF. As DNA, the CDR3 is TGCGCCAGCGGACCCGGACAGGCCTATAATGAAAAACTGTTTTTT. The chain has TRBV5-1 and TRBJ1-4; 7 positions match TRBD1. Germline V gene data show CDR1 as SGHRS and CDR2 as YFSETQ. This CDR3 contains 15 residues. Unmatched junction bases numbered 10, after V lost 7 bases and J lost 4 bases. The complete variable domain, with remaining parts taken from reference TRBV5-1 and TRBJ1-4, reads KAGVTQTPRYLIKTRGQQVTLSCSPISGHRSVSWYQQTPGQGLQFLFEYFSETQRNKGNFPGRFSGRQFSNSRSEMNVSTLELGDSALYLCASGPGQAYNEKLFFGSGTQLSVL.

In nucleotides, the CDR3 is TGTGCCAGCAGTTTTGGACTTTGGAGGCGGGAAGATGGCTACACCTTC. It translates to CASSFGLWRREDGYTF. The genes are TRBV28 and TRBJ1-2; no definite D call. V was shortened by 3 bases and J by 6 bases, with 20 bases between the two germline ends. The germline V gene encodes CDR1 MDHEN and CDR2 SYDVKM. The CDR3 loop spans 16 amino acids.

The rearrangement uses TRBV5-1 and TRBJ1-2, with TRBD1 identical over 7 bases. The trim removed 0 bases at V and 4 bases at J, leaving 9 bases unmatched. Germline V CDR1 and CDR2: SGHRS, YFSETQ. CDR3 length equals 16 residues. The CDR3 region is CASSLGATGDGYGYTF. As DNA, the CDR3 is TGCGCCAGCAGCTTGGGGGCTACAGGGGATGGCTATGGCTACACCTTC.